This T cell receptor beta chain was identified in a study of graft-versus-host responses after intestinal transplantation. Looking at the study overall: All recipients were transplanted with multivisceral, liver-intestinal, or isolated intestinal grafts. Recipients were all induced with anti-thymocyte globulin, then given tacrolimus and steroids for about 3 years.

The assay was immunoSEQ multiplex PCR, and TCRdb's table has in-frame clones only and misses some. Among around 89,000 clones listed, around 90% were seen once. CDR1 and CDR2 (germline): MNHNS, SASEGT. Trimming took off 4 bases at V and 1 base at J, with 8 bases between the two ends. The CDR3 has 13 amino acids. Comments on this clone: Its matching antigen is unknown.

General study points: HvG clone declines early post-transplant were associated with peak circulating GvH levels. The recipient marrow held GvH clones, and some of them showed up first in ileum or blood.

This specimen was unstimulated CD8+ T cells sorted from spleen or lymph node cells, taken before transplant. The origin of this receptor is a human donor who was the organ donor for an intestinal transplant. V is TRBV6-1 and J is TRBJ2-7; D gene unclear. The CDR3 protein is CASSGDWSYEQYF. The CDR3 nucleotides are TGTGCCAGCAGTGGAGACTGGTCCTACGAGCAGTACTTC.